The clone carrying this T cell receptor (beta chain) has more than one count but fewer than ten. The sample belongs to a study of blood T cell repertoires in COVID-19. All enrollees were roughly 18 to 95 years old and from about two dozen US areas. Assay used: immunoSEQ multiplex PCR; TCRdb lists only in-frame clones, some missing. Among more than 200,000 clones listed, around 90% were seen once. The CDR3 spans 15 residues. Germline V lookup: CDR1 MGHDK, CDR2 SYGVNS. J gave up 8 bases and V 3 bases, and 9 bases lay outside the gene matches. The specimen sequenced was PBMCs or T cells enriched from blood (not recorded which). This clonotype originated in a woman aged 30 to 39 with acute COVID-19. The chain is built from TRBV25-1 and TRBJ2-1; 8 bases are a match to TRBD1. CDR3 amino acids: CASSDYSDRVDEQFF. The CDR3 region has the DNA TGTGCCAGCAGTGATTACTCGGACAGGGTCGATGAGCAGTTCTTC.